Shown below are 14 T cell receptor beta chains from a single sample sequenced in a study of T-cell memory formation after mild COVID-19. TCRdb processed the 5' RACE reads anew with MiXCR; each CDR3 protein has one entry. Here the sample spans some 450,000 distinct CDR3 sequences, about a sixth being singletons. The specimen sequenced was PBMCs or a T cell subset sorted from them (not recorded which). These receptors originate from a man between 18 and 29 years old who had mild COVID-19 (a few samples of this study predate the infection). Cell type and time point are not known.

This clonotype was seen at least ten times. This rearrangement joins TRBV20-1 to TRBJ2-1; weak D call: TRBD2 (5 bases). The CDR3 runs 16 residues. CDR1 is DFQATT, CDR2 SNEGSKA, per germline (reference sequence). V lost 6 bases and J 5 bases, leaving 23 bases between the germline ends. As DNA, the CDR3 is TGCAGTGCCGATCCGATGGACTCGTTAGATAACAATGAGCAGTTCTTC. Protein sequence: CSADPMDSLDNNEQFF.

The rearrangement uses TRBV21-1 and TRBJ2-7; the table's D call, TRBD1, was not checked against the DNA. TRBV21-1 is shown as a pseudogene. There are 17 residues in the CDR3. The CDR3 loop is CASSKRPDRGVTYEQYV. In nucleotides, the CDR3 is TGTGCCAGCAGCAAACGCCCAGACAGGGGGGTTACCTACGAGCAGTACGTC.

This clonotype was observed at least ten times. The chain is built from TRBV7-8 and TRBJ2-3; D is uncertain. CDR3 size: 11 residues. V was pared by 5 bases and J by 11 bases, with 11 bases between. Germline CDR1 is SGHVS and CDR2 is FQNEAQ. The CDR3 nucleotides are TGTGCCAGCAGCCCCCATGCCAGGCAGTATTTT. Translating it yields CASSPHARQYF.

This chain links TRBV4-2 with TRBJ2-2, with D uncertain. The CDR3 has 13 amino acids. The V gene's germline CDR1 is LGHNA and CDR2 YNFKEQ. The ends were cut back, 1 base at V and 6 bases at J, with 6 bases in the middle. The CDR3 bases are TGTGCCAGCAGCCAAGGTCGGCCCGGGGAGCTGTTTTTT. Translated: CASSQGRPGELFF.

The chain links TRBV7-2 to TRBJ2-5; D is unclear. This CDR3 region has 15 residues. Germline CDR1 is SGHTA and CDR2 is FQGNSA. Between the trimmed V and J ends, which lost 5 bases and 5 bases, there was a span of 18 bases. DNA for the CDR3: TGTGCCAGCAGCCCGGTGGTCAAAGTTCGGGAGACCCAGTACTTC. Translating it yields CASSPVVKVRETQYF.

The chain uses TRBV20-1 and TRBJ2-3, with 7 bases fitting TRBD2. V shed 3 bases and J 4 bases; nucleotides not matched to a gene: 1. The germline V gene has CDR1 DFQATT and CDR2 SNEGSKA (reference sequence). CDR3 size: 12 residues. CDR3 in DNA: TGCAGTGCTAGCCGGGGGGCAGATACGCAGTATTTT. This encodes CSASRGADTQYF.

DNA of the CDR3: TGCAGTGCTAGAGAAAGGGGGTACGAGCAGTACTTC. Its protein product is CSARERGYEQYF. This rearrangement joins TRBV20-1 to TRBJ2-7, with a tentative D call TRBD1 (6 bases). Trimming took off 0 bases at V and 4 bases at J, with 7 bases between the two ends. CDR3 length equals 12 residues. Germline V lookup: CDR1 DFQATT, CDR2 SNEGSKA (reference sequence).

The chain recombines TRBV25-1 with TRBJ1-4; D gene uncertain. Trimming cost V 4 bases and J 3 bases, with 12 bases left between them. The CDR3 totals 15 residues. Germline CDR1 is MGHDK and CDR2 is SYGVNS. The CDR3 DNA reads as TGTGCCAGCAGTGTGGCGGCTTTCCCTAATGAAAAACTGTTTTTT. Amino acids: CASSVAAFPNEKLFF.

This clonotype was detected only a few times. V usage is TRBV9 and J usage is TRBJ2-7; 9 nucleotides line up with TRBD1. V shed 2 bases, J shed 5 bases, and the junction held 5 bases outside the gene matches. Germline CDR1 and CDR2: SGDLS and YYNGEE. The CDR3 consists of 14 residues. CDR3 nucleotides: TGTGCCAGCAGCGTGACAGGGGGTTCGGACGAGCAGTACTTC. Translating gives CASSVTGGSDEQYF.

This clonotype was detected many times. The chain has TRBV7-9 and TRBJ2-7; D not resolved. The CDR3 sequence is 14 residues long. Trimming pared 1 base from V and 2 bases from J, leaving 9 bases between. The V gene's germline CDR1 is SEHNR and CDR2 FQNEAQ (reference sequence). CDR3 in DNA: TGTGCCAGCAGCTTAGGGGTCCGCCCCTACGAGCAGTACTTC. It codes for CASSLGVRPYEQYF.

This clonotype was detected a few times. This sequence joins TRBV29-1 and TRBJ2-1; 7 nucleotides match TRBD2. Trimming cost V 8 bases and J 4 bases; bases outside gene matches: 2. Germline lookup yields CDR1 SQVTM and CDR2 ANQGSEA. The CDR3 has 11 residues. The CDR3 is CSLGGYNEQFF. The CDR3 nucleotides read TGCAGCCTCGGGGGGTACAATGAGCAGTTCTTC.

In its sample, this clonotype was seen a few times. This chain's CDR3 is CSARDYLAGEFGELFF. As DNA, the CDR3 is TGCAGTGCTAGAGATTACCTAGCGGGGGAATTCGGGGAGCTGTTTTTT. V gene TRBV20-1 combines with J gene TRBJ2-2; TRBD2 aligns across 10 bases. There are 16 residues in the CDR3. The V and J ends lost 0 bases and 7 bases, in that order; junction bases with no gene match: 8. The germline V gene encodes CDR1 DFQATT and CDR2 SNEGSKA (reference sequence).

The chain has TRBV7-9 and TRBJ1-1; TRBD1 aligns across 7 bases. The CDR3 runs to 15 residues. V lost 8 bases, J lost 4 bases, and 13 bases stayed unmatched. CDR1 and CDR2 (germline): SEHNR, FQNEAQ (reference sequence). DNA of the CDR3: TGTGCCAGCCATCGACAGGGAAGTATCAGCACTGAAGCTTTCTTT. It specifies CASHRQGSISTEAFF.

The chain's CDR3 is CASSLSYRAFF. CDR3 in DNA: TGTGCCAGCAGTTTATCCTATAGAGCTTTCTTT. The chain links TRBV28 to TRBJ1-1; D gene ambiguous. Looked up from germline, CDR1 is MDHEN and CDR2 is SYDVKM. The CDR3 totals 11 residues. Trimming removed 1 base at V and 10 bases at J, with 7 bases between.